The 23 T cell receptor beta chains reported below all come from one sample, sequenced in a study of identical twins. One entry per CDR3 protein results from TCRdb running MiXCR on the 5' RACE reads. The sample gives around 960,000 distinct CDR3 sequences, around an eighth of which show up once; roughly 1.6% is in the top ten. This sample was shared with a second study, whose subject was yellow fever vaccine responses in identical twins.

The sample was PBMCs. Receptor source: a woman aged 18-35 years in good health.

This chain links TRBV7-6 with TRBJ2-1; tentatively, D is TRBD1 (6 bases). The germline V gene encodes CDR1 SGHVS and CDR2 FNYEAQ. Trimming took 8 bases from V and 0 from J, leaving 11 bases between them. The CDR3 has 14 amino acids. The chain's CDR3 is CASHRDDSYNEQFF. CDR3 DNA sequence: TGTGCCAGCCACAGGGACGACTCCTACAATGAGCAGTTCTTC. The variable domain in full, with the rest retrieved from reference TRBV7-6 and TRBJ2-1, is GAGVSQSPRYKVTKRGQDVALRCDPISGHVSLYWYRQALGQGPEFLTYFNYEAQQDKSGLPNDRFSAERPEGSISTLTIQRTEQRDSAMYRCASHRDDSYNEQFFGPGTRLTVL.

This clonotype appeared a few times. The CDR3: CASSLMPSGSADTQYF. The CDR3 bases are TGTGCCAGCAGCTTAATGCCTAGCGGGAGTGCCGATACGCAGTATTTT. V is TRBV7-3 and J is TRBJ2-3; 10 bases match TRBD2. The germline V gene has CDR1 SGHTA and CDR2 FQGTGA. This CDR3 contains 16 residues. J gave up 6 bases and V 1 base, and 7 bases lay outside the gene matches.

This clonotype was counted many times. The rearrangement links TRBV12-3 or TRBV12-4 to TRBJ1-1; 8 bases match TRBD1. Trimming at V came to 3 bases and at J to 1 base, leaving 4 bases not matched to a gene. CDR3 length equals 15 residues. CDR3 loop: CASSLQGATNTEAFF. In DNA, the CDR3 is TGTGCCAGCAGTTTGCAGGGGGCGACGAACACTGAAGCTTTCTTT.

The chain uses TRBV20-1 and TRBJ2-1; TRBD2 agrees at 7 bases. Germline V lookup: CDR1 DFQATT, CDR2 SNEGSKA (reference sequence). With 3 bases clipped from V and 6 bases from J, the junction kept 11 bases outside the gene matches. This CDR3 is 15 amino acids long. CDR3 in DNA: TGCAGTGCTAGCCCTCTCGCGGGAGCTGTCAATGAGCAGTTCTTC. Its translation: CSASPLAGAVNEQFF.

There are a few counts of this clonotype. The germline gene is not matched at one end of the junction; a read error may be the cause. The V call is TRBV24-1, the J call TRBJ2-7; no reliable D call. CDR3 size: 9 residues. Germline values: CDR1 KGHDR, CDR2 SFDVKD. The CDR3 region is CATPMRGHF. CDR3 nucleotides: TGTGCCACCCCAATGCGAGGACACTTC.

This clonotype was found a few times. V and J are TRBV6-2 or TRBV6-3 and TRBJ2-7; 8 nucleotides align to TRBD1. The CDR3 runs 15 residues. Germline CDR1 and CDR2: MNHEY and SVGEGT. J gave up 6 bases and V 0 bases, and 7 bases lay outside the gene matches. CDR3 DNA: TGTGCCAGCAGTTACTCCGGACAGGGTAGGGGCGAGCAGTACTTC. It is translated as CASSYSGQGRGEQYF.

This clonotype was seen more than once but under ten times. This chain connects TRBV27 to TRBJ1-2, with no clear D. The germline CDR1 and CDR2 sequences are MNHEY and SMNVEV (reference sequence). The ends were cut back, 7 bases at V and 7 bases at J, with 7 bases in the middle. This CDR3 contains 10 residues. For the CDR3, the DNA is TGTGCCAGCACCAACCCTGGCTACACCTTC. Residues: CASTNPGYTF.

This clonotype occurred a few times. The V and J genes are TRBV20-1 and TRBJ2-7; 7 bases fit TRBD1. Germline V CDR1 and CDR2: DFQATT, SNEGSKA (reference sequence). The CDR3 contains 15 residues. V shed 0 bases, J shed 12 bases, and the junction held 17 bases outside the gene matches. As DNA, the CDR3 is TGCAGTGCTAGAGATGACAGGGTGCGGACGGCGGACCGGTACTTC. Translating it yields CSARDDRVRTADRYF.

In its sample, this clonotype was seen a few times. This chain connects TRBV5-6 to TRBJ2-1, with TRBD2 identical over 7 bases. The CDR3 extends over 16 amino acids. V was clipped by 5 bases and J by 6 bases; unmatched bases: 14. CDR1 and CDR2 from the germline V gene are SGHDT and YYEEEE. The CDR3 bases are TGTGCCAGCAGTCCTCGGACTAGTTTCTCGGTCAATGAGCAGTTCTTC. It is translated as CASSPRTSFSVNEQFF.

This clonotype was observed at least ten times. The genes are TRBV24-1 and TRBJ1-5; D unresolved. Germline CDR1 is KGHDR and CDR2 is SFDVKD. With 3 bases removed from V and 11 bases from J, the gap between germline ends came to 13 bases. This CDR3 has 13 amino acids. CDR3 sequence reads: CATSDDVGNSQHF. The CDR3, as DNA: TGTGCCACCAGTGATGATGTAGGGAATTCCCAGCATTTT.

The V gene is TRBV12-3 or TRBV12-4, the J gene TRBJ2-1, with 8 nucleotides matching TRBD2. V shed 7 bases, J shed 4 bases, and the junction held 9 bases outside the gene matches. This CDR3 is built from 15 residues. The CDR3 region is CASTKGPSGYNEQFF. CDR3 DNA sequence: TGTGCCAGCACCAAGGGGCCTAGCGGGTACAATGAGCAGTTCTTC.

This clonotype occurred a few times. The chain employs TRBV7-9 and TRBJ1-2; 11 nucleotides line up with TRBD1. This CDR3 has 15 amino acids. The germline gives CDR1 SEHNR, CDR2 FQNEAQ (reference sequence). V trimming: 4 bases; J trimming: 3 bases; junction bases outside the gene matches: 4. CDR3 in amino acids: CASSSGQGADYGYTF. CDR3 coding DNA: TGTGCCAGCAGCTCCGGACAGGGGGCAGACTATGGCTACACCTTC.

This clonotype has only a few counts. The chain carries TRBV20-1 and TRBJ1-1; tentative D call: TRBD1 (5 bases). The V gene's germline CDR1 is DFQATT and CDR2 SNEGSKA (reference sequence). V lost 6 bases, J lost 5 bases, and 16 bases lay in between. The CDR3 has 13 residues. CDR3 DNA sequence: TGCAGTGCCCGGGTCTCAGGGTTAACTGAAGCTTTCTTT. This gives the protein CSARVSGLTEAFF.

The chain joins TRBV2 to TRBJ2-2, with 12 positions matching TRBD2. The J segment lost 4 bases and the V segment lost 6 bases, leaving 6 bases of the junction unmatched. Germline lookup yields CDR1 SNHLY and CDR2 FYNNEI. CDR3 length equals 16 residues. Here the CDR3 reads CASRPTSGRPTGELFF. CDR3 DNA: TGTGCCAGCAGACCCACTAGCGGGAGGCCCACCGGGGAGCTGTTTTTT.

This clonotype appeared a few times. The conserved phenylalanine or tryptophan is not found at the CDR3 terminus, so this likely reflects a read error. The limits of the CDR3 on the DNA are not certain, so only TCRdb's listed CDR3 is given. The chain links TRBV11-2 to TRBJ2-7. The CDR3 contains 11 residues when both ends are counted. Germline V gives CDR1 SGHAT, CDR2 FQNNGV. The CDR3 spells CASSPYRNVRL.

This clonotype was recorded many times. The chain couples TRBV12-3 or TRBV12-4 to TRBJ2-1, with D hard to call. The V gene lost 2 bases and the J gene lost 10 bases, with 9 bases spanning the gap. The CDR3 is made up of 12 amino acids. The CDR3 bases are TGTGCCAGCAGTTTATTTGGCACAGAGCAGTTCTTC. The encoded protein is CASSLFGTEQFF.

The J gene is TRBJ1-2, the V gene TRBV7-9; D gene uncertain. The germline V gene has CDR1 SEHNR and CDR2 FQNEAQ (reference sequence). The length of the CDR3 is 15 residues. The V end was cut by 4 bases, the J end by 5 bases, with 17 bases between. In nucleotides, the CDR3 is TGTGCCAGCAGCTCAAGGCCGACGGAAGGTTATGGCTACACCTTC. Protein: CASSSRPTEGYGYTF.

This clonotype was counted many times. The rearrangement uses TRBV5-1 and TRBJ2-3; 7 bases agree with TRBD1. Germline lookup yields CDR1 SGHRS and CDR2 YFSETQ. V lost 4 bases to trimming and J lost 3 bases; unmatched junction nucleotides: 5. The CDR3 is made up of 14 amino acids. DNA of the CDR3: TGCGCCAGCAGCCCGACAGGGAATACAGATACGCAGTATTTT. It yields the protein CASSPTGNTDTQYF.

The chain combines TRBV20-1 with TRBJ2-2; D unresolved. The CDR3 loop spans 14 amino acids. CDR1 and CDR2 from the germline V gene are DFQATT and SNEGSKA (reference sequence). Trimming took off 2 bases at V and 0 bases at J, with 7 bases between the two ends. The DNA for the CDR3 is TGCAGTGCTAGACACGGCGCGAACACCGGGGAGCTGTTTTTT. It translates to CSARHGANTGELFF.

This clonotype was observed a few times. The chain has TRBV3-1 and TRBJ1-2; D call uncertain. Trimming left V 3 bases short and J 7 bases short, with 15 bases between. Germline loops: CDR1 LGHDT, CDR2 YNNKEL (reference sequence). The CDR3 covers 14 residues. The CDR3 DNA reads TGTGCCAGCAGCCATCCCCCCGAGTTTCGTGGCTACACCTTC. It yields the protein CASSHPPEFRGYTF. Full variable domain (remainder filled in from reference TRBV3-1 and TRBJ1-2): DTAVSQTPKYLVTQMGNDKSIKCEQNLGHDTMYWYKQDSKKFLKIMFSYNNKELIINETVPNRFSPKSPDKAHLNLHINSLELGDSAVYFCASSHPPEFRGYTFGSGTRLTVV.

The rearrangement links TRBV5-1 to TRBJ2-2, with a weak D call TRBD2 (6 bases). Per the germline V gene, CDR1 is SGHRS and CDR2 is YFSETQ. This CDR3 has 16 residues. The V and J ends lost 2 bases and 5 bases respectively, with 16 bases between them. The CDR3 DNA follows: TGCGCCAGCAGCTTCGGGACTCTTGATGGGACCGGGGAGCTGTTTTTT. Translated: CASSFGTLDGTGELFF.

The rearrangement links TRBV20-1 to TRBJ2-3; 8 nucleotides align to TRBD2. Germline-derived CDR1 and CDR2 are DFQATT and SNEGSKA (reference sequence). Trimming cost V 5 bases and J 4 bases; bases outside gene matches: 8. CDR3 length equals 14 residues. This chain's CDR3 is CSAVEAGVPDTQYF. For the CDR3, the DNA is TGCAGTGCTGTGGAAGCGGGAGTTCCAGATACGCAGTATTTT.

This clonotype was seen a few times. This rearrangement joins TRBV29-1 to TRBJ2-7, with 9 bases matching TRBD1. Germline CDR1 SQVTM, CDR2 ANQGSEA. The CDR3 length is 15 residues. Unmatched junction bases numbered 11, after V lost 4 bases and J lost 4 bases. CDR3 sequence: CSVAPERQGVYEQYF. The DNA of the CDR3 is TGCAGCGTTGCACCTGAAAGACAGGGGGTTTACGAGCAGTACTTC.